There are a few counts of the clone carrying this T cell receptor beta chain. Trimming pared 0 bases from V and 7 bases from J, leaving 3 bases between. The CDR3 consists of 12 residues. The germline V gene encodes CDR1 SGHTA and CDR2 FQGTGA. The data were obtained in a study of blood T cell repertoires in COVID-19. In the study overall: Researchers got acute and convalescent COVID-19 samples from the United States, Italy and Spain. Nucleic acid was either cDNA or gDNA, and it came from T cells, B-cell-depleted T cells, or PBMCs.

In the authors' workflow: Reference gene primer amplification in the assay estimated nucleated cell counts. Only in-frame clones appear in the TCRdb table, and some are missing; sequencing was by immunoSEQ multiplex PCR. The V and J calls and clone size are taken from that table; D and trimming were inferred from the DNA. The table records about 23,000 clones, around 83% of them present only once. V usage is TRBV7-3 and J usage is TRBJ2-2; D is undetermined. This TCR was recovered from a man in his 70s with acute or convalescent COVID-19. The material sequenced was peripheral blood. CDR3 in amino acids: CASSLTRGELFF. The CDR3 bases are TGTGCCAGCAGCTTAACTCGCGGGGAGCTGTTTTTT.